These T cell receptor beta chains were read from a single sample in a study of cytomegalovirus exposure and HLA in healthy donors. This table comes from immunoSEQ multiplex PCR, and its TCRdb copy is limited to in-frame clones, with some not included. Altogether over 150,000 clones are present, around 88% being singletons, with the ten largest covering around 0.85%. Sequencing used PBMCs. Receptors were obtained from a young woman in good health and CMV-seronegative. The conserved cysteine and the conserved F or W are not part of the CDR3 here. A D gene is named only where the DNA matches it firmly. The size field is filled for only some rows; it gives once, few, many or a size class.

J gene: TRBJ2-5; clone size: once; V gene: TRBV4-1; D gene: -; CDR3 protein: ASSQDPGTGWETQY
J gene: TRBJ1-3; clone size: -; V gene: TRBV2; D gene: -; CDR3 protein: ASSEWRDLYGNTIY
J gene: TRBJ1-3; clone size: -; V gene: TRBV7-9; D gene: TRBD1; CDR3 protein: ASSLVGGGGNTIY
J gene: TRBJ1-1; clone size: -; V gene: TRBV30; D gene: TRBD1; CDR3 protein: AWSQGATEAF
J gene: TRBJ1-5; clone size: -; V gene: TRBV9; D gene: -; CDR3 protein: ASSVGRDDDQPQH
J gene: TRBJ2-7; clone size: -; V gene: TRBV28; D gene: TRBD1; CDR3 protein: ASSSPRDRASYEQY
J gene: TRBJ2-7; clone size: -; V gene: TRBV10-2; D gene: -; CDR3 protein: ASSEGAFSYEQY
J gene: TRBJ2-1; clone size: -; V gene: TRBV27; D gene: -; CDR3 protein: ASSLFRSSYNEQF
J gene: TRBJ1-1; clone size: -; V gene: TRBV5-1; D gene: -; CDR3 protein: ASSLGPEAF
J gene: TRBJ2-7; clone size: -; V gene: TRBV10-3; D gene: TRBD2; CDR3 protein: AISDRSGKYPYEQY
J gene: TRBJ2-5; clone size: -; V gene: TRBV7-6; D gene: -; CDR3 protein: ASSLMGGPMQETQY
J gene: TRBJ2-3; clone size: -; V gene: TRBV2; D gene: TRBD2; CDR3 protein: ASRGPRTSGSFSTDTQY
J gene: TRBJ2-7; clone size: -; V gene: TRBV29-1; D gene: TRBD1; CDR3 protein: SARVRGRAYEQY
J gene: TRBJ2-1; clone size: -; V gene: TRBV27; D gene: TRBD2; CDR3 protein: ASSFSGTTYNEQF
J gene: TRBJ2-1; clone size: once; V gene: TRBV4-1; D gene: -; CDR3 protein: ASSHPLDTSYNEQF
J gene: TRBJ1-4; clone size: -; V gene: TRBV4-1; D gene: -; CDR3 protein: ASSQGRGEKLF
J gene: TRBJ2-1; clone size: -; V gene: TRBV5-1; D gene: TRBD2; CDR3 protein: ASSLGLAGGHEQF
J gene: TRBJ1-2; clone size: -; V gene: TRBV28; D gene: -; CDR3 protein: ANSRVGRPGDGYT
J gene: TRBJ2-3; clone size: -; V gene: TRBV7-6; D gene: TRBD2; CDR3 protein: ASSSLPLGSGDLTDTQY
J gene: TRBJ2-3; clone size: -; V gene: TRBV19; D gene: -; CDR3 protein: ASSIAGTDTQY
J gene: TRBJ2-7; clone size: -; V gene: TRBV5-4; D gene: TRBD2; CDR3 protein: ANSQEREGTYEQY
J gene: TRBJ1-2; clone size: -; V gene: TRBV4-1; D gene: -; CDR3 protein: ASSQEAGTGGYT
J gene: TRBJ2-2; clone size: -; V gene: TRBV7-2; D gene: -; CDR3 protein: ASSLALDTLGGELF
J gene: TRBJ1-3; clone size: -; V gene: TRBV6-5; D gene: TRBD1; CDR3 protein: ASSYTGTGSGNTIY
J gene: TRBJ1-6; clone size: once; V gene: TRBV4-3; D gene: TRBD1; CDR3 protein: ASSQVVLGGRGLH
J gene: TRBJ1-1; clone size: -; V gene: TRBV10-3; D gene: -; CDR3 protein: AIRREGIGGTEAF
J gene: TRBJ2-1; clone size: -; V gene: TRBV5-1; D gene: TRBD2; CDR3 protein: ASSRTSGDNEQF
J gene: TRBJ2-7; clone size: -; V gene: TRBV7-9; D gene: TRBD1; CDR3 protein: ASSLYQGQGANEQY
J gene: TRBJ2-2; clone size: -; V gene: TRBV27; D gene: TRBD2; CDR3 protein: ASSSVAGTSYTTGELF
J gene: TRBJ2-3; clone size: -; V gene: TRBV7-9; D gene: -; CDR3 protein: ASSSTARTIWSTDTQY
J gene: TRBJ2-2; clone size: -; V gene: TRBV6-1; D gene: TRBD2; CDR3 protein: ASSEGGLAGGSNTGELF
J gene: TRBJ1-1; clone size: -; V gene: TRBV7-6; D gene: -; CDR3 protein: ASSSPGVTEAF
J gene: TRBJ2-7; clone size: -; V gene: TRBV19; D gene: TRBD1; CDR3 protein: ASSIRQGSSYEQY
J gene: TRBJ2-1; clone size: -; V gene: TRBV27; D gene: -; CDR3 protein: ASSFLPSPPNEQF
J gene: TRBJ1-1; clone size: few; V gene: TRBV6-5; D gene: -; CDR3 protein: ASSSTGPNTEAF
J gene: TRBJ1-1; clone size: -; V gene: TRBV5-1; D gene: -; CDR3 protein: ASKGEVGRTEAF
J gene: TRBJ2-5; clone size: -; V gene: TRBV2; D gene: TRBD2; CDR3 protein: ASTYGVIQAGGN
J gene: TRBJ2-7; clone size: -; V gene: TRBV11-2; D gene: -; CDR3 protein: ASSGGAGSYEQY
J gene: TRBJ1-2; clone size: -; V gene: TRBV5-1; D gene: TRBD1; CDR3 protein: ASSSTGAYGYT
J gene: TRBJ1-5; clone size: -; V gene: TRBV7-9; D gene: -; CDR3 protein: ASSLELGGNSNQPQH
J gene: TRBJ2-1; clone size: -; V gene: TRBV28; D gene: TRBD2; CDR3 protein: ASRDWTSDHNEQF
J gene: TRBJ1-3; clone size: few; V gene: TRBV6-5; D gene: -; CDR3 protein: ASSPRLFSGNTIY
J gene: TRBJ2-1; clone size: -; V gene: TRBV9; D gene: -; CDR3 protein: ASSVAKSSYNEQF
J gene: TRBJ2-5; clone size: -; V gene: TRBV5-1; D gene: -; CDR3 protein: ATKGPPPGMETQY
J gene: TRBJ2-7; clone size: -; V gene: TRBV6-5; D gene: -; CDR3 protein: ASTGVAYEQY
J gene: TRBJ2-7; clone size: -; V gene: TRBV7-2; D gene: TRBD2; CDR3 protein: ASTAGGQAGGREQY
J gene: TRBJ2-5; clone size: -; V gene: TRBV4-3; D gene: TRBD1; CDR3 protein: ASSQDPGGTQY
J gene: TRBJ2-2; clone size: -; V gene: TRBV6-5; D gene: -; CDR3 protein: ASSYSRGNTGELF
J gene: TRBJ1-4; clone size: once; V gene: TRBV6-5; D gene: TRBD1; CDR3 protein: ASSAGQGPNEKLF
J gene: TRBJ1-4; clone size: once; V gene: TRBV18; D gene: TRBD1; CDR3 protein: ASSPEDRVEKLF
J gene: TRBJ2-7; clone size: -; V gene: TRBV30; D gene: -; CDR3 protein: AWSRGGAIYEQY
J gene: TRBJ1-5; clone size: -; V gene: TRBV9; D gene: TRBD1; CDR3 protein: ASSVGGRGRDQPQH